This T cell receptor beta chain emerged from a study of beta chain features in type 1 diabetes. Broader study findings: Researchers report that Type 1 diabetes patients had moderately but significantly shorter TCRB CDR3s across all four CD4+ subsets.

In germline, CDR1 is LGHNA, CDR2 YSLEER. This CDR3 region has 14 residues. V lost 2 bases to trimming and J lost 4 bases, with 10 bases between them. This clone was counted only a few times. Its antigen remains unidentified. Expressed TCRB transcripts were sequenced because the isolated RNA had all been reverse transcribed beforehand. Using immunoSEQ multiplex PCR, the repertoire was profiled, and TCRdb retains in-frame clones only, with some absent. The sample has about 360,000 clones, over 9.5% seen once. The source is a woman between 18 and 29 years old with type 1 diabetes. The rearrangement uses TRBV4-3 and TRBJ2-3; a weak D match, TRBD1 (5 bases). Sequenced: naive CD4+ T cells from blood. CDR3 sequence reads: CASSQTPGPDTQYF. As DNA, the CDR3 is TGCGCCAGCAGCCAAACCCCAGGGCCAGATACGCAGTATTTT.